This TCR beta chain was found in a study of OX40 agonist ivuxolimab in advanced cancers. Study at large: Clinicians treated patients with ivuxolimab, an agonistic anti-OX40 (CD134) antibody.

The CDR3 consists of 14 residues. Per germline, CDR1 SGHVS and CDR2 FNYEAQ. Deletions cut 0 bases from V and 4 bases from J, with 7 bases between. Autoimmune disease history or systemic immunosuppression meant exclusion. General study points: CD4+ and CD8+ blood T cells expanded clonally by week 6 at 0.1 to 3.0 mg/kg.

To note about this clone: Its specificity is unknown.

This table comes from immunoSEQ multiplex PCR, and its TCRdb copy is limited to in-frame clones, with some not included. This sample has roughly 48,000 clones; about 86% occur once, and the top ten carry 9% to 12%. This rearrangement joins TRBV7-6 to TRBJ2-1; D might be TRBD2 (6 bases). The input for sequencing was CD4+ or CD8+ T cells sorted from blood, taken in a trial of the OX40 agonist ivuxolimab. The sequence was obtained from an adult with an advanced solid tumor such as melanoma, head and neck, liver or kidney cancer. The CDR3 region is CASSLAGGYNEQFF. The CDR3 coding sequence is TGTGCCAGCAGCTTAGCGGGAGGTTACAATGAGCAGTTCTTC.